The 22 T cell receptor beta chains given below trace back to one sample, sequenced in a study of T cell responses to AZD1222 COVID-19 vaccine (dated by TCRdb to about 2021). Reading the label with the study, this specimen's time point is: about 28 days (+/-7) after the second vaccine dose. The library was obtained by the immunoSEQ multiplex PCR assay. TCRdb's version of the immuneACCESS table is confined to in-frame rearrangements and falls short of the full clone set. An unresolved V gene accounts for under half of the shortfall where checked; the remainder is of unknown origin. The sample profile shows around 180,000 clones; more than 75% of them were found once. Of the sample, roughly 25% is held by the ten largest clones. The source was peripheral blood, collected 28 days after the second AZD1222 dose. These receptors came from an adult who received the AZD1222 COVID-19 vaccine.

The V and J genes are TRBV5-8 and TRBJ2-4; D might be TRBD2 (5 bases). Trimming left V 4 bases short and J 6 bases short, with 26 bases between. In germline, CDR1 is SGHTS, CDR2 YDEGEE. This CDR3 has 18 residues. The CDR3 DNA reads as TGTGCCAGCAGCCCGAGGGTGGGGTCCAGTGTGTGGGGAAACATTCAGTACTTC. As protein: CASSPRVGSSVWGNIQYF.

The chain links TRBV30 to TRBJ2-7; D perhaps matches TRBD1 (5 bases). The germline V and J ends were trimmed by 0 bases and 8 bases, with 11 bases remaining between them. The CDR3 contains 12 residues. The germline V gene encodes CDR1 GTSNPN and CDR2 SVGIG (reference sequence). CDR3: CAWSVGADQQYF. DNA for the CDR3: TGTGCCTGGAGTGTAGGGGCCGACCAGCAGTACTTC. The whole variable domain, filled in from reference TRBV30 and TRBJ2-7, reads SQTIHQWPATLVQPVGSPLSLECTVEGTSNPNLYWYRQAAGRGLQLLFYSVGIGQISSEVPQNLSASRPQDRQFILSSKKLLLSDSGFYLCAWSVGADQQYFGPGTRLTVT.

V gene TRBV7-2 combines with J gene TRBJ2-5; the D gene is possibly TRBD2 (6 bases). This CDR3 contains 15 residues. Germline V gene lookup returns CDR1 SGHTA and CDR2 FQGNSA. Trimming cost V 0 bases and J 5 bases, with 13 bases left between them. The DNA of the CDR3 is TGTGCCAGCAGCTTAGCGAGCGGGTGGGGGGAGACCCAGTACTTC. Translating gives CASSLASGWGETQYF.

V is TRBV7-2 and J is TRBJ2-1; D is possibly TRBD1 or TRBD2 (5 bases each). This CDR3 comprises 15 residues. The germline V and J ends were trimmed by 1 base and 4 bases, with 11 bases remaining between them. CDR1 is SGHTA and CDR2 is FQGNSA in the germline V gene. CDR3 DNA: TGTGCCAGCAGCTTAGAGAGGGACCCATACAATGAGCAGTTCTTC. As protein: CASSLERDPYNEQFF.

The V gene is TRBV4-3, the J gene TRBJ2-2; 9 bases line up with TRBD1. The CDR3 runs 17 residues. The V gene end was trimmed by 1 base and the J gene end by 4 bases; junction bases not matched to a gene: 7. The V gene's germline CDR1 is LGHNA and CDR2 YSLEER. The CDR3 DNA sequence: TGCGCCAGCAGCCAAGGATCCACAGGGGGCGGCACCGGGGAGCTGTTTTTT. Translation: CASSQGSTGGGTGELFF.

The chain joins TRBV11-2 to TRBJ2-1; 7 bases match TRBD2. V lost 5 bases and J lost 10; bases outside the gene matches: 11. CDR3 size: 14 residues. The germline V gene has CDR1 SGHAT and CDR2 FQNNGV. The CDR3 loop reads CASSPRTRSGEQFF. The CDR3 nucleotides are TGTGCCAGCAGCCCGCGGACTAGGTCGGGGGAGCAGTTCTTC.

V is TRBV7-9 and J is TRBJ1-1; 10 positions match TRBD1. The CDR3 consists of 18 residues. Germline trimming cut 2 bases from V and 4 bases from J; bases unmatched to any gene: 13. The germline gives CDR1 SEHNR, CDR2 FQNEAQ (reference sequence). This CDR3 reads CASSLPSPGTGVGTEAFF. CDR3 nucleotide sequence: TGTGCCAGCAGCTTACCGAGTCCCGGGACAGGGGTCGGCACTGAAGCTTTCTTT.

This rearrangement joins TRBV7-2 to TRBJ2-1; the match to TRBD2 covers 11 bases. This CDR3 region has 14 residues. The V gene's germline CDR1 is SGHTA and CDR2 FQGNSA. V lost 8 bases to trimming and J lost 7 bases; unmatched junction nucleotides: 7. CDR3 nucleotides: TGTGCCAGCCTAGCGGGAGGAGTATCAAATGAGCAGTTCTTC. It is translated as CASLAGGVSNEQFF.

This clone was counted once. This rearrangement joins TRBV5-1 to TRBJ2-1; a weak D match, TRBD2 (6 bases). Trimming took 5 bases from V and 2 from J, leaving 14 bases between them. Germline V lookup: CDR1 SGHRS, CDR2 YFSETQ. The CDR3 contains 15 residues. The CDR3 protein is CASSGGDFAYNEQFF. The CDR3, as DNA: TGCGCCAGCAGTGGTGGGGACTTCGCCTACAATGAGCAGTTCTTC.

V is TRBV7-2 and J is TRBJ2-2, with TRBD2 as a possible D gene (7 bases). The germline CDR1 and CDR2 sequences are SGHTA and FQGNSA. The V gene lost 2 bases and the J gene lost 4 bases, with 11 bases spanning the gap. This CDR3 comprises 15 residues. The CDR3 sequence is CASSLKGGATGELFF. The CDR3 bases are TGTGCCAGCAGCTTAAAAGGGGGGGCCACCGGGGAGCTGTTTTTT. The entire variable domain, with the rest obtained from reference TRBV7-2 and TRBJ2-2, is as follows: GAGVSQSPSNKVTEKGKDVELRCDPISGHTALYWYRQSLGQGLEFLIYFQGNSAPDKSGLPSDRFSAERTGGSVSTLTIQRTQQEDSAVYLCASSLKGGATGELFFGEGSRLTVL.

The V call is TRBV28, the J call TRBJ1-5; TRBD1 agrees at 8 bases. Germline V gene sequence: CDR1 MDHEN, CDR2 SYDVKM. This CDR3 has 15 amino acids. V shed 5 bases and J 0 bases; nucleotides not matched to a gene: 3. The CDR3 sequence is CASSAQGASNQPQHF. CDR3 in DNA: TGTGCCAGCAGTGCCCAGGGGGCTAGCAATCAGCCCCAGCATTTT.

The rearrangement joins TRBV19 to TRBJ1-2, with TRBD1 matching 7 bases. Losses at the gene ends were 5 bases for V and 5 bases for J; bases not matched to a gene: 8. The CDR3 has 14 residues. Germline CDR1 reads LNHDA; CDR2 reads SQIVND (reference sequence). In DNA form, the CDR3 reads TGTGCCAGTAGTCCCCAGACAGGGCCATATGGCTACACCTTC. Protein sequence: CASSPQTGPYGYTF.

V and J are TRBV28 and TRBJ2-1; D is ambiguous. V was cut by 5 bases and J by 3 bases, with 11 bases left in between. The CDR3 is 14 amino acids. CDR1 and CDR2 from the germline V gene are MDHEN and SYDVKM. CDR3 coding DNA: TGTGCCAGCAGTGCCCAATGGGGCTACAATGAGCAGTTCTTC. Its translation: CASSAQWGYNEQFF.

The CDR3 bases are TGTGCCAGCAGCGTCGGGACAGCCAATCAGCCCCAGCATTTT. Translated: CASSVGTANQPQHF. The chain employs TRBV9 and TRBJ1-5, with 7 bases matching TRBD1. Germline trimming cut 2 bases from V and 3 bases from J; bases unmatched to any gene: 2. Germline V gene data show CDR1 as SGDLS and CDR2 as YYNGEE. This CDR3 region has 14 residues.

V usage is TRBV10-3 and J usage is TRBJ2-2; 7 nucleotides align to TRBD2. Germline V gene sequence: CDR1 ENHRY, CDR2 SYGVKD. The CDR3 consists of 14 residues. Germline trimming cut 6 bases from V and 3 bases from J; bases unmatched to any gene: 4. For the CDR3, the DNA is TGTGCCATCAGACGGACTAGTGACACCGGGGAGCTGTTTTTT. This translates into CAIRRTSDTGELFF.

The J gene is TRBJ2-1, the V gene TRBV4-1; the match to TRBD1 covers 8 bases. The germline CDR1 and CDR2 sequences are MGHRA and YSYEKL. This CDR3 spans 13 amino acids. The junction had 6 bases not matched to a gene; V was cut back by 8 bases and J by 6 bases. CDR3 in DNA: TGCGCCAGCCAGGGACAGGCTAGCAATGAGCAGTTCTTC. It translates to CASQGQASNEQFF.

The gene calls are TRBV7-9 and TRBJ2-5, with 10 bases matching TRBD2. There are 16 residues in the CDR3. V shed 5 bases, J shed 4 bases, and the junction held 10 bases outside the gene matches. Germline V gives CDR1 SEHNR, CDR2 FQNEAQ (reference sequence). The DNA for the CDR3 is TGTGCCAGCAGCCAAGCCGGAGCGGGAGGGCCAGAGACCCAGTACTTC. It codes for CASSQAGAGGPETQYF.

The chain recombines TRBV24-1 with TRBJ2-7, with D uncertain. Trimming took 3 bases from V and 2 from J, leaving 13 bases between them. The V gene's germline CDR1 is KGHDR and CDR2 SFDVKD. The CDR3 runs to 15 residues. CDR3 loop: CATSDPPDGAYEQYF. The DNA of the CDR3 is TGTGCCACCAGTGATCCGCCTGACGGCGCCTACGAGCAGTACTTC.

This clone appeared a single time. DNA for the CDR3: TGTGCCAGCAGCCTCCTAGCGGGGTCGAATGAGCAGTTCTTC. Protein product: CASSLLAGSNEQFF. The chain employs TRBV7-8 and TRBJ2-1; 9 nucleotides line up with TRBD2. This CDR3 contains 14 residues. Germline loops: CDR1 SGHVS, CDR2 FQNEAQ. Germline trimming cut 5 bases from V and 7 bases from J; bases unmatched to any gene: 6.

This sequence joins TRBV28 and TRBJ1-4; TRBD1 might be the D (6 bases). This CDR3 is built from 16 residues. Germline-derived CDR1 and CDR2 are MDHEN and SYDVKM. The V end lost 2 bases, the J end lost 0 bases, and 10 bases lay between the germline ends. CDR3 sequence (DNA): TGTGCCAGCAGTTTAACAGGGACCTCAACTAATGAAAAACTGTTTTTT. Translation: CASSLTGTSTNEKLFF.

The chain links TRBV7-2 to TRBJ2-7; 9 bases align to TRBD2. V gave up 5 bases and J gave up 8 bases; unmatched junction bases: 10. The CDR3 runs to 14 residues. Per the germline V gene, CDR1 is SGHTA and CDR2 is FQGNSA. The chain's CDR3 is CASSPRGTSLKQYF. The CDR3 coding sequence is TGTGCCAGCAGCCCCCGCGGGACTAGCTTAAAGCAGTACTTC.

This sequence joins TRBV19 and TRBJ1-1, with D unclear. The length of the CDR3 is 13 residues. Deletions cut 3 bases from V and 4 bases from J, with 9 bases between. Germline loops: CDR1 LNHDA, CDR2 SQIVND (reference sequence). CDR3 in DNA: TGTGCCAGTAGTATTGAGAGGCGCACTGAAGCTTTCTTT. This codes for CASSIERRTEAFF.